The 27 T cell receptor beta chains reported below all come from one sample, sequenced in a study of PD-L1 blockade in urothelial cancer. This table comes from immunoSEQ multiplex PCR, and its TCRdb copy is limited to in-frame clones, with some not included. The sample consists of 100,000 to 150,000 clones, roughly 82% of them appearing once. The time point was: peripheral blood 6 weeks after treatment start. Sequences were derived from PBMCs, sampled around atezolizumab (anti-PD-L1) treatment. All receptors come from a man in his fifties or sixties with urothelial cancer.

The chain couples TRBV5-4 to TRBJ2-3; 9 bases map to TRBD2. This CDR3 has 15 residues. Losses at the gene ends were 2 bases for V and 5 bases for J; bases not matched to a gene: 6. Germline-derived CDR1 and CDR2 are SGHNT and YYREEE (reference sequence). For the CDR3, the DNA is TGTGCCAGCAGCTTATCGGCGGGGGGGGGAGATACGCAGTATTTT. Translated, it gives CASSLSAGGGDTQYF.

The V call is TRBV2, the J call TRBJ2-3; D is ambiguous. This CDR3 has 15 amino acids. Germline CDR1 and CDR2: SNHLY and FYNNEI. Trimming removed 0 bases from V and 6 bases from J, with 13 bases in between. CDR3 sequence reads: CASSEARLSADTQYF. The CDR3 region has the DNA TGTGCCAGCAGTGAAGCGAGGTTATCGGCGGATACGCAGTATTTT.

J is TRBJ1-3 and V is TRBV10-1; tentatively, D is TRBD1 (5 bases). V was pared by 4 bases and J by 0 bases, with 7 bases between. The length of the CDR3 is 14 residues. Looked up from germline, CDR1 is WNHNN and CDR2 is SYGVQD (reference sequence). This CDR3 is CASSAGGSGNTIYF. The DNA for the CDR3 is TGCGCCAGCAGTGCCGGGGGCTCTGGAAACACCATATATTTT.

The chain uses TRBV5-4 and TRBJ2-6, with 9 bases that match TRBD1. Germline V gives CDR1 SGHNT, CDR2 YYREEE (reference sequence). CDR3 length: 17 amino acids. The trim removed 4 bases at V and 1 base at J, leaving 6 bases unmatched. CDR3 sequence (DNA): TGTGCCAGCAGCCACCGGACAGGGGCATCTGGGGCCAACGTCCTGACTTTC. Its protein product is CASSHRTGASGANVLTF.

The rearrangement joins TRBV29-1 to TRBJ2-7; D is uncertain. Trimming stripped 4 bases from V and 4 bases from J, with 8 bases between. The CDR3 has 11 amino acids. Germline values: CDR1 SQVTM, CDR2 ANQGSEA. Written as DNA, the CDR3 is TGCAGCGTTGGACTGCAGTACGAGCAGTACTTC. Residues: CSVGLQYEQYF.

The rearrangement uses TRBV19 and TRBJ2-1, with D possibly being TRBD1 (6 bases). From germline, CDR1 is LNHDA and CDR2 SQIVND (reference sequence). V was clipped by 7 bases and J by 8 bases, with 18 bases between them. There are 14 residues in the CDR3. The CDR3 sequence is CASTRTQGLDEQFF. CDR3 nucleotides: TGTGCCAGTACCCGGACCCAGGGGTTGGATGAGCAGTTCTTC.

The rearrangement uses TRBV11-3 and TRBJ2-2; 7 nucleotides match TRBD1. From germline, CDR1 is SGHNT and CDR2 YENEEA. V was clipped by 5 bases and J by 6 bases; unmatched bases: 9. The CDR3 loop spans 15 amino acids. Written as DNA, the CDR3 is TGTGCCAGCAGCCCAGGGACAGTTGGGGCCGGGGAGCTGTTTTTT. This sequence encodes CASSPGTVGAGELFF.

The chain carries TRBV5-4 and TRBJ1-1, with a possible D match to TRBD1 (6 bases). The germline V and J ends were trimmed by 1 base and 2 bases, with 9 bases remaining between them. The germline gives CDR1 SGHNT, CDR2 YYREEE (reference sequence). This CDR3 comprises 14 residues. The CDR3 loop reads CASSLQGINTEAFF. CDR3 in DNA: TGTGCCAGCAGCTTGCAGGGGATAAACACTGAAGCTTTCTTT.

This sequence joins TRBV6-5 and TRBJ2-2; 11 bases match TRBD2. From germline, CDR1 is MNHEY and CDR2 SVGAGI. CDR3 size: 16 residues. V shed 2 bases, J shed 8 bases, and the junction held 7 bases outside the gene matches. CDR3 residues: CASSYGPSGRTGELFF. In DNA, the CDR3 is TGTGCCAGCAGTTACGGTCCTAGCGGGAGGACGGGGGAGCTGTTTTTT.

The CDR3 loop is CASNWQGTDTQYF. The CDR3 DNA reads as TGTGCCAGCAATTGGCAGGGGACAGATACGCAGTATTTT. The V gene is TRBV6-1, the J gene TRBJ2-3, with a tentative D call TRBD1 (6 bases). This CDR3 comprises 13 residues. V was shortened by 7 bases and J by 3 bases, with 11 bases between the two germline ends. Germline V gene lookup returns CDR1 MNHNS and CDR2 SASEGT.

In this sample, this clone turned up once. J is TRBJ2-3 and V is TRBV18, with 9 bases matching TRBD2. Germline lookup yields CDR1 KGHSH and CDR2 LQKENI. The V and J ends lost 3 bases and 9 bases, in that order; junction bases with no gene match: 4. The CDR3 covers 13 residues. The CDR3 bases are TGTGCCAGCTCACCCCCGCTAGCGGGAACGCAGTATTTT. This gives the protein CASSPPLAGTQYF.

This chain uses TRBV6-5 with TRBJ1-3; 7 nucleotides agree with TRBD1. The V and J ends lost 7 bases and 2 bases, in that order; junction bases with no gene match: 5. The V gene's germline CDR1 is MNHEY and CDR2 SVGAGI. This CDR3 has 14 residues. CDR3 nucleotide sequence: TGTGCCAGCACCAAGACAGGGCCTGGAAACACCATATATTTT. Protein: CASTKTGPGNTIYF.

This rearrangement joins TRBV2 to TRBJ2-1, with D unresolved. The CDR3 has 14 residues. Germline values: CDR1 SNHLY, CDR2 FYNNEI. Trimming took off 3 bases at V and 6 bases at J, with 12 bases between the two ends. The CDR3 region is CASSDLPPVNEQFF. The DNA of the CDR3 is TGTGCCAGCAGTGATTTACCCCCGGTCAATGAGCAGTTCTTC.

This clone was picked up one time. The V gene is TRBV7-2, the J gene TRBJ2-7; 7 nucleotides agree with TRBD1. CDR1 SGHTA and CDR2 FQGNSA come from the germline V gene. The CDR3 runs to 14 residues. V lost 5 bases and J lost 4; bases outside the gene matches: 8. The CDR3 loop reads CASSARQGTYEQYF. CDR3 sequence (DNA): TGTGCCAGCAGCGCAAGACAGGGTACTTACGAGCAGTACTTC.

J is TRBJ1-3 and V is TRBV11-2, with D tentatively TRBD1 (6 bases). With 2 bases removed from V and 1 base from J, the gap between germline ends came to 9 bases. Germline values: CDR1 SGHAT, CDR2 FQNNGV. The CDR3 loop spans 15 amino acids. CDR3 in amino acids: CASSLHRESGNTIYF. The CDR3 bases are TGTGCCAGCAGCTTACACAGGGAATCTGGAAACACCATATATTTT. Based on the CDR3 plus reference TRBV11-2 and TRBJ1-3, the full variable domain is EAGVAQSPRYKIIEKRQSVAFWCNPISGHATLYWYQQILGQGPKLLIQFQNNGVVDDSQLPKDRFSAERLKGVDSTLKIQPAKLEDSAVYLCASSLHRESGNTIYFGEGSWLTVV.

The chain couples TRBV21-1 to TRBJ1-2; no DNA check was done on the table's D call, TRBD1. TRBV21-1 is shown as a pseudogene. This CDR3 has 15 residues. The CDR3 region is CASSLRQGKHYGYTF. The CDR3 DNA sequence: TGTGCCAGCAGCTTGCGACAGGGAAAACACTATGGCTACACCTTC.

The chain recombines TRBV30 with TRBJ2-5, with TRBD1 identical over 7 bases. This CDR3 is built from 13 residues. Trimming at V came to 3 bases and at J to 4 bases, leaving 5 bases not matched to a gene. Per the germline V gene, CDR1 is GTSNPN and CDR2 is SVGIG (reference sequence). CDR3 loop: CAWSMGQIETQYF. CDR3 DNA sequence: TGTGCCTGGAGCATGGGACAGATAGAGACCCAGTACTTC.

The chain couples TRBV5-6 to TRBJ1-1; the D gene is possibly TRBD1 (5 bases). V lost 6 bases and J 2 bases, leaving 14 bases between the germline ends. CDR3 length: 14 amino acids. Germline assignment: CDR1 SGHDT and CDR2 YYEEEE. Written as DNA, the CDR3 is TGTGCCAGCAACAAGTTCGGGGGTAACACTGAAGCTTTCTTT. This sequence encodes CASNKFGGNTEAFF.

V is TRBV27 and J is TRBJ1-5, with D possibly being TRBD1 (6 bases). Trimming cost V 3 bases and J 4 bases, with 16 bases left between them. The CDR3 is 16 amino acids. CDR1 and CDR2 (germline): MNHEY, SMNVEV (reference sequence). The CDR3 bases are TGTGCCAGCAGTTTGTCATCGGACAGATTAAATCAGCCCCAGCATTTT. Translated: CASSLSSDRLNQPQHF.

V gene TRBV4-1 combines with J gene TRBJ1-2; D may be TRBD1 (6 bases). CDR3 size: 14 residues. The V end lost 4 bases, the J end lost 3 bases, and 12 bases lay between the germline ends. Looked up from germline, CDR1 is MGHRA and CDR2 is YSYEKL. CDR3 coding DNA: TGCGCCAGCAGCCGACCGGGACAAGACTATGGCTACACCTTC. Translated: CASSRPGQDYGYTF.

This chain uses TRBV13 with TRBJ2-7, with D possibly being TRBD1 (6 bases). The V end lost 1 base, the J end lost 3 bases, and 13 bases lay between the germline ends. Germline CDR1 and CDR2: PRHDT and FYEKMQ (reference sequence). The length of the CDR3 is 15 residues. The chain's CDR3 is CASSLARQEFYEQYF. CDR3 in DNA: TGTGCCAGCAGCTTAGCCCGACAGGAGTTCTACGAGCAGTACTTC.

The rearrangement uses TRBV5-4 and TRBJ2-7, with TRBD2 matching 11 bases. Germline V CDR1 and CDR2: SGHNT, YYREEE (reference sequence). V lost 4 bases, J lost 4 bases, and 10 bases stayed unmatched. The CDR3 has 16 amino acids. The DNA of the CDR3 is TGTGCCAGCAGCCTCGGCGGGACTAGCGGAAAATACGAGCAGTACTTC. Amino acids: CASSLGGTSGKYEQYF. Combining the CDR3 with reference TRBV5-4 and TRBJ2-7 gives the whole variable domain ETGVTQSPTHLIKTRGQQVTLRCSSQSGHNTVSWYQQALGQGPQFIFQYYREEENGRGNFPPRFSGLQFPNYSSELNVNALELDDSALYLCASSLGGTSGKYEQYFGPGTRLTVT.

This clone was recorded at least ten times. This chain connects TRBV28 to TRBJ1-1; TRBD1 aligns across 8 bases. Germline CDR1 and CDR2: MDHEN and SYDVKM. Trimming at V came to 3 bases and at J to 0 bases, leaving 9 bases not matched to a gene. CDR3 length equals 17 residues. CDR3 DNA sequence: TGTGCCAGCAGTTTTGACAGGGGTCGACTAATGAACACTGAAGCTTTCTTT. Its protein product is CASSFDRGRLMNTEAFF.

This clone appeared once. The rearrangement uses TRBV13 and TRBJ2-7; 7 bases align to TRBD2. This CDR3 is 14 amino acids long. Trimming at V came to 1 base and at J to 5 bases, leaving 5 bases not matched to a gene. The V gene's germline CDR1 is PRHDT and CDR2 FYEKMQ (reference sequence). The CDR3, as DNA: TGTGCCAGCAGCTTAGCGGGAGGCGGTAACGAGCAGTACTTC. Residues: CASSLAGGGNEQYF.

This sequence joins TRBV25-1 and TRBJ2-1, with 9 bases fitting TRBD2. After removal of 3 bases from V and 6 bases from J, the junction contained 9 bases not matched to a gene. From germline, CDR1 is MGHDK and CDR2 SYGVNS. This CDR3 contains 16 residues. The CDR3 nucleotides read TGTGCCAGCAGTGACCCTCTAGCGGGAAGGGTCAATGAGCAGTTCTTC. This encodes CASSDPLAGRVNEQFF. The full variable domain, rest sourced from reference TRBV25-1 and TRBJ2-1, is EADIYQTPRYLVIGTGKKITLECSQTMGHDKMYWYQQDPGMELHLIHYSYGVNSTEKGDLSSESTVSRIRTEHFPLTLESARPSHTSQYLCASSDPLAGRVNEQFFGPGTRLTVL.

The chain uses TRBV19 and TRBJ2-3, with 8 bases fitting TRBD2. CDR1 LNHDA and CDR2 SQIVND come from the germline V gene (reference sequence). This CDR3 comprises 15 residues. V dropped 4 bases and J dropped 0; count of bases not matched to a gene: 3. The CDR3 protein is CASSTSGSSTDTQYF. The CDR3 DNA reads TGTGCCAGTAGTACGAGCGGGAGTAGCACAGATACGCAGTATTTT. Variable domain in full (rest from reference TRBV19 and TRBJ2-3): DGGITQSPKYLFRKEGQNVTLSCEQNLNHDAMYWYRQDPGQGLRLIYYSQIVNDFQKGDIAEGYSVSREKKESFPLTVTSAQKNPTAFYLCASSTSGSSTDTQYFGPGTRLTVL.

J is TRBJ1-2 and V is TRBV28; 9 nucleotides line up with TRBD1. Germline CDR1 is MDHEN and CDR2 is SYDVKM. The CDR3 totals 13 residues. V lost 6 bases and J lost 7; bases outside the gene matches: 6. The CDR3 nucleotides are TGTGCCAGCAGCTTTGGGACAGGGAGTGGCTACACCTTC. Protein product: CASSFGTGSGYTF.